This TCR beta chain was captured by sequencing in a study of long-term antiretroviral therapy in people with HIV (dated 2022 in TCRdb). Concerning the study at large: The earliest samples were collected about a decade before the 2015 WHO recommendation for immediate ART, when ART was typically delayed until CD4 counts fell. No cross-contamination during QIAcube processing was seen in test extractions of a monoclonal T-cell line run alongside approximately 36 polyclonal samples. From fewer than 35 adults with confirmed HIV infection, the cohort provided some 200 cryopreserved PBMC samples, gathered serially across a mean of approximately six years (range 1-12). This retrospective serial study examined whether starting ART and sustained HIV suppression were associated with changes in the composition and diversity of the TRB repertoire in peripheral blood. About 35% of the 30 participants with HIV were female.

Points on this clone: Its cognate antigen has yet to be identified. It has no much larger one-base neighbor in the sample; base qualities were not kept.

Sequencing of the TRB variable region was done with the immunoSEQ hsTCRB v3.0 assay at survey level resolution. The target sequencing depth for TRB was about 40,000-55,000 T-cell genomes per sample. Pooled TRB libraries were sequenced on an Illumina MiSeq with a v3 150-cycle kit. In the paper's pipeline: Analysis of repertoires was carried out in R inside a reproducible Nextflow workflow spanning QC, data transformation and analysis. LymphoSeq2, an R package for exploring AIRR-Seq data, was used to implement custom analyses. A few samples that yielded fewer than 5000 total TRB sequences were excluded, so that approximately 170 HIV repertoires were analyzed. Of the roughly 180 retained HIV repertoires, about 59 were collected before and approximately 130 after ART initiation. Each repertoire was downsampled to 5000 TRB nucleotide sequences, and summary statistics were averaged across 100 downsampling iterations. Only TRB sequences with CDR3 regions of at least seven amino acids were retained for analysis. Two measures captured diversity: a Shannon entropy-derived clonality score and the Gini coefficient. In the repertoire networks, any two of the top 5000 CDR3 amino acid sequences were linked whenever the two sequences differed by an edit distance of one. Antigen specificity groups and MHC restriction were predicted for TRB CDR3 amino acid sequences with GLIPH2. To flag known associations with CMV, EBV, HIV or tissue antigens, CDR3 amino acid sequences were compared against VDJdb and McPAS-TCR. Pre-ART, post-ART and control groups were compared with Wilcoxon signed-rank tests and Holm-Bonferroni correction. This is the immuneACCESS table as TCRdb keeps it, with only in-frame sequences that have V and J called. A part of the clones is gone; compared with another copy, unresolved V genes explain less than half, and the rest is unexplained. The D gene and trimming were derived from the DNA, and the V and J assignments and clone size from that table. Within this sample are some 21,000 clones, with about 80% of them counted one time only. The top ten hold 5% of the sample.

Counted from cysteine to phenylalanine, this CDR3 has 16 amino acids. Only the CDR3 part of the read is kept: 48 bases, read in frame from the first base. V sheds 1 base and J sheds 7 bases, leaving 14 bases between their ends. As encoded in the germline V gene, CDR1 is SGHDN while CDR2 is FVKESK. Participants were included only if at least one PBMC sample before ART initiation and at least two post-ART samples were available. Treatment was received in the United States of America by all participants with HIV. Before DNA extraction, cryopreserved samples containing about 1-11 million PBMC were thawed and washed. At the time of the earliest PBMC sample, participants with HIV were aged between roughly 20 and 60 years. PBMC samples from each participant spanned 1-4 timepoints before ART initiation and 2-8 timepoints after ART initiation, with a median of 7 samples. For every participant, serial HIV viral load, CD4+ T-cell count, ART history and demographic data were obtained. Using a Qiagen kit on a QIAcube, genomic DNA was extracted from unsorted PBMC, with samples processed in batches of 12.

Broader findings and caveats from the paper: ART initiation was associated with a significant increase in TRB diversity, but diversity stayed significantly below transplant donor controls even after long-term ART. Unsorted PBMC were profiled instead of sorted CD4+ and CD8+ T cells because pre-ART samples had limited cell numbers. The samples were dated from about 2004 to 2018, and the ART regimens that were used may be less effective than current ART regimens. Narrower CDR3 length ranges were observed in HIV repertoires than in controls, and an antigen-experienced repertoire with only a slight naive shift after ART was suggested by the network structure. No data were available on ART adherence, viral resistance or therapy changes, limiting inferences about post-ART repertoire changes. Expanded TRB clones identified before ART initiation dominated the repertoire across all time points, though the dominance fluctuated and decreased in many PLHIV after ART. Since PBMC availability was limited, sequencing covered only the TCR beta chain, with no alpha chain pairing.

Sequencing was performed on unsorted PBMCs, taken 0.3 years after starting antiretroviral therapy. This TCR was recovered from a man between 45 and 60 years old with HIV. The chain employs TRBV14 and TRBJ1-6; no D gene is confidently identified. In nucleotides, the sequence is TGTGCCAGCAGCCAAGCCTTGACAAGCGCGAATTCACCCCTCCACTTT. This gives the protein CASSQALTSANSPLHF.